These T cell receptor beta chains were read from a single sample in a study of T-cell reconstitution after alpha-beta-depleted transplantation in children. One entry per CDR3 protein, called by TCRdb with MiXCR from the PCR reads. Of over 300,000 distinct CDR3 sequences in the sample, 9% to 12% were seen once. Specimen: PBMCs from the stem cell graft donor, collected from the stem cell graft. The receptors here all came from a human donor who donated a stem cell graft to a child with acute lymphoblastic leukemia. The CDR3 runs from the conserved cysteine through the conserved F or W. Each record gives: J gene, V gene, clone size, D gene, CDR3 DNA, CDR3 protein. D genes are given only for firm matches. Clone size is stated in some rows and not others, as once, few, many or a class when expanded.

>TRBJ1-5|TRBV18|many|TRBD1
TGTGCCAGCTCACGCGGGACAGGGGTAATCAATCAGCCCCAGCATTTT
CASSRGTGVINQPQHF
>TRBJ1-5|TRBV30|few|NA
TGTGCCTGGAGTGTAGGGGTTCTACGCAATCAGCCCCAGCATTTT
CAWSVGVLRNQPQHF
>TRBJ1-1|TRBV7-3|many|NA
TGTGCCAGCAGCCCAGCAGGGGCCACTGAAGCTTTCTTT
CASSPAGATEAFF
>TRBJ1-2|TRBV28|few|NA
TGTGCCAGCAGACCCTACAGGGAGAACTATGGCTACACCTTC
CASRPYRENYGYTF
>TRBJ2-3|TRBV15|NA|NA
TGTGCCACCAGCAGAGATTTGGGTGCAGGGCGAATTTCAGATACGCAGTATTTT
CATSRDLGAGRISDTQYF
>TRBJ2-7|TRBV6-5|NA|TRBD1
TGTGCCAGCAGTTACTCGAAAGGGACAGTTTACGAGCAGTACTTC
CASSYSKGTVYEQYF
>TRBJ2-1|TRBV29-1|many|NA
TGCAGCGTTGTAGGGACGAGAGGGTTCTTC
CSVVGTRGFF
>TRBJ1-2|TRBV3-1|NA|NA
TGTGCCAGCAGCTCCCCCAGGATGGACTATGGCTACACCTTC
CASSSPRMDYGYTF
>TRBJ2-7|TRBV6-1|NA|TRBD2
TGTGCCAGCAGTCCTACATCCATACTAGCGGGGACCTACGAGCAGTACTTC
CASSPTSILAGTYEQYF
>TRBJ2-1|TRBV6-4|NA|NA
TGTGCCAGCAGTGACTCCCGGGAGTGGGGCAATGAGCAGTTCTTC
CASSDSREWGNEQFF
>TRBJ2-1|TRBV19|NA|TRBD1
TGTGCCAGTAGTACCTTGACAGGGAATATGTACAATGAGCAGTTCTTC
CASSTLTGNMYNEQFF
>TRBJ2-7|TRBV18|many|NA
TGTGCCAGCTCACTTAACCGGGACGGAACCTACGAGCAGTACTTC
CASSLNRDGTYEQYF
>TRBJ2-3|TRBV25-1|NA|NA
TGTGCCAGCAGGCCCGGCGGAGGACAACGCACAGATACGCAGTATTTT
CASRPGGGQRTDTQYF
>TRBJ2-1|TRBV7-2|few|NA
TGTGCCAGCAGCTTATACGGCTCCTACAATGAGCAGTTCTTC
CASSLYGSYNEQFF
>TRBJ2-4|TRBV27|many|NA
TGTGCCAGCAGACCACAGGTCTTAGCCAAAAACATTCAGTACTTC
CASRPQVLAKNIQYF
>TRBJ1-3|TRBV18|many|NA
TGTGCCAGCTCACCCGAGGGAAACACCATATATTTT
CASSPEGNTIYF
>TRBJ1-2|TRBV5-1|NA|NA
TGCGCCAGCAGCTTAGGACCATCGGACGGATCGGGCTATGGCTACACCTTC
CASSLGPSDGSGYGYTF
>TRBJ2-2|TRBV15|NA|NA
TGTGCCACCAGCAGAGATCGGACACGGACCGGGGAGCTGTTTTTT
CATSRDRTRTGELFF
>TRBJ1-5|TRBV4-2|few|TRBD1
TGTGCCAGCAGCCACGCGGGACAGGAAAGCAATCAGCCCCAGCATTTT
CASSHAGQESNQPQHF
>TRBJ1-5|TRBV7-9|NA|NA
TGTGCCAGCAGCTCTACTTCGAATCAGCCCCAGCATTTT
CASSSTSNQPQHF
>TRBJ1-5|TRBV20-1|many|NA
TGCAGTGCTAGAGCCTTCAATCAGCCCCAGCATTTT
CSARAFNQPQHF
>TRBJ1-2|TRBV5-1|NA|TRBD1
TGCGCCAGCAGCTCCGGGACAGGGATTATTAACTATGGCTACACCTTC
CASSSGTGIINYGYTF
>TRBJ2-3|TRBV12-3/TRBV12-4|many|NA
TGTGCCAGCAAAGAGGATCTAGGCGGCACAGATACGCAGTATTTT
CASKEDLGGTDTQYF
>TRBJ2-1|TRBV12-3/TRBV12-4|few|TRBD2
TGTGCCAGCAGTTTTGGGACTAGCGGGAGGCCCTACAATGAGCAGTTCTTC
CASSFGTSGRPYNEQFF
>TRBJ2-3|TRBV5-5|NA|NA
TGTGCCAGCCAAACCAGACTCGATGGGAGCACAGATACGCAGTATTTT
CASQTRLDGSTDTQYF
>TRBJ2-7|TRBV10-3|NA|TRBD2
TGTGCCATCAGGGAGGGAGGGTCCCACGAGCAGTACTTC
CAIREGGSHEQYF
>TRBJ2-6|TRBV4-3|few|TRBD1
TGCGCCAGCAGCTATAAAAGGGCCAGGGGGCTAGTGAATGGGGCCAACGGCCTGACTTTC
CASSYKRARGLVNGANGLTF
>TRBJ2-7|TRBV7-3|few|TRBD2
TGTGCCAGCAGCACACAAGCGGGAGGCATAAACGAGCAGTACTTC
CASSTQAGGINEQYF
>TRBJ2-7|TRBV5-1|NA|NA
TGCGCCAGCCGATCGGGGGCGGCACCCTACGAGCAGTACTTC
CASRSGAAPYEQYF
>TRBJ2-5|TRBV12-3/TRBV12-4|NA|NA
TGTGCCAGCACCCTGGGGGGACTGCCCGTAGAGACCCAGTACTTC
CASTLGGLPVETQYF
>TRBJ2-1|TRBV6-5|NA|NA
TGTGCCAGCAGTTACCAAGGGACTGGGAACGAGCAGTTCTTC
CASSYQGTGNEQFF
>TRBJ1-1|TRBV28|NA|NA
TGTGCCAGCAGTACCGGGCTGGTCCCCCCTGAAGCTTTCTTT
CASSTGLVPPEAFF
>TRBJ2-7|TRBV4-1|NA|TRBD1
TGCGCCAGCAGCCAGGGACAGGGGAGCTCCTACGAGCAGTACTTC
CASSQGQGSSYEQYF
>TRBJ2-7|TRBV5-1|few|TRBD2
TGCGCCAGCAGCTTGGTAGCTAGCGGGGCCTACGAGCAGTACTTC
CASSLVASGAYEQYF
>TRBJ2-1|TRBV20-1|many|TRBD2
TGCAGTGCTAGAGTGCTAGCGGGAACTGAGCAGTTCTTC
CSARVLAGTEQFF
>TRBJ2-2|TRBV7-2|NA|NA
TGTGCCAGCAGCTTAGCCGACAGATACACCGGGGAGCTGTTTTTT
CASSLADRYTGELFF
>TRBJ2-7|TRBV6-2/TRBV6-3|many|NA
TGTGCCAGCAGTTATCGTTCCGGGACACCGGGGGGCGAGCAGTACTTC
CASSYRSGTPGGEQYF